This TCR beta chain comes out of a study of cytomegalovirus exposure and HLA in healthy donors. Study observations and caveats: Later analysis identified a missense DCLRE1C variant that was linked to TCR beta V- and J-gene trimming. It was approximately 170 TCR beta chains that were listed as cytomegalovirus-associated. Fewer than 20,000 TCR beta sequences were associated with HLA alleles at 0.05 false discovery rate in a later analysis. In a later analysis, HLA-C alleles had the fewest associated TCRs, DRB1 alleles the most.

CDR1 is SGHVS and CDR2 is FNYEAQ in the germline V gene. The CDR3 has 15 amino acids. J gave up 5 bases and V 2 bases, and 5 bases lay outside the gene matches. Both 60 Vbeta primers and 13 Jbeta primers went into the PCR. Clones were read by immunoSEQ multiplex PCR, and TCRdb kept only the in-frame ones, dropping some. Seen here are under 100,000 clones, 65% to 90% observed once, and the top ten hold under 5.5%. Remarks on this clone: What it recognizes is unknown.

The rearrangement links TRBV7-6 to TRBJ2-5, with TRBD1 identical over 10 bases. This receptor was identified in a woman aged 70-85 years in good health and CMV-seropositive. The specimen was PBMCs. CDR3 DNA: TGTGCCAGCAGCTTAACGACAGGGGGCCGGGAGACCCAGTACTTC. Its protein product is CASSLTTGGRETQYF.